This T cell receptor (beta chain) came from a study of response to subunit inactivated influenza vaccine. TCRdb ran MiXCR on the RT-PCR reads and lists one entry per CDR3 protein. The data show 550,000 to 800,000 distinct CDR3 sequences, roughly 14% seen once. This CDR3 is 16 amino acids long. Germline loops: CDR1 MGHRA, CDR2 YSYEKL. Trimming stripped 1 base from V and 5 bases from J, with 14 bases between. Sequences were derived from PBMCs from blood, sampled around 14 days before vaccination. The chain is built from TRBV4-1 and TRBJ1-4; no firm D call. This sequence was found in a man in his forties or fifties who received an inactivated influenza vaccine. CDR3 in amino acids: CASSQAGPGINEKLFF. The DNA for the CDR3 is TGCGCCAGCAGCCAAGCCGGGCCAGGTATCAATGAAAAACTGTTTTTT.